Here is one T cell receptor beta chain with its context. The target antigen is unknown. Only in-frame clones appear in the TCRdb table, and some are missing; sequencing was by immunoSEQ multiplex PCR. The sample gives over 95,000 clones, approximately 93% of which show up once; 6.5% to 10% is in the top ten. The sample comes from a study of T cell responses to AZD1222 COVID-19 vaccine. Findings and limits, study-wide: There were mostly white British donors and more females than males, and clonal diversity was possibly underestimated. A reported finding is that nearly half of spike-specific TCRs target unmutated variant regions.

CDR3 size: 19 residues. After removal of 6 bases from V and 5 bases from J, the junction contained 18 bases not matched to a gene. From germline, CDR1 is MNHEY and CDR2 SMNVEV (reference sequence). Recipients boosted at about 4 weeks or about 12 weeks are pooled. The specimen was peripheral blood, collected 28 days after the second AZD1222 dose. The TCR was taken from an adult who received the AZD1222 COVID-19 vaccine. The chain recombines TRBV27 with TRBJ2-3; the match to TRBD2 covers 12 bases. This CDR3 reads CASRGTAGTSGRIGDTQYF. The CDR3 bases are TGTGCCAGCAGGGGGACGGCCGGGACTAGCGGGCGGATCGGAGATACGCAGTATTTT.